The source of this TCR beta chain is a study of blood T cell repertoires in COVID-19 (dated by TCRdb to 2019 to 2021). At the level of the whole study: Collaborator samples came from the United States, Italy and Spain and covered acute and convalescent phases of COVID-19. Subjects who had been exposed to COVID-19, were actively infected with it, or had recovered from it provided the deeply sampled blood TCRbeta repertoires that made up the dataset. The material from the prospective study consisted of cDNA or gDNA derived from T cells, B-cell-depleted T cells, or PBMCs. A freely available public database, intended as a resource for researchers studying the immune response to SARS-CoV-2, is where the repertoires were released. A de-identified subject ID, COVID-19 status, age in years and sex were almost always included in the sample metadata. Samples came from the ongoing ImmuneRACE study (first 160 participants) plus 1,254 subjects from 6 global collaborators. HLA class I and class II types, where available, came from metadata supplied by the sample provider rather than from assay-based typing. Overall study outcomes, separate from this receptor: Clinical and demographic metadata were provided uncurated, with the amount varying by source and participant.

At one collaborating source in Seattle, patients were enrolled during active infection and were followed longitudinally through the course of disease. Each collaborating institution followed its own protocols to collect whole blood in K2EDTA tubes. Collaborator samples were shipped for TCRbeta analysis as frozen whole blood, isolated PBMCs, or DNA extracted from either sample type. A note on this clone: What antigen it recognizes has not been identified. Nothing much larger sits one base from this clone, and base qualities are not available.

TCRbeta CDR3 regions were amplified from genomic DNA using the immunoSEQ Assay, a bias-controlled multiplex PCR. Regarding the original processing steps: Nucleated cell counts per sample were estimated from amplification of reference gene primers within the assay. To quantify the absolute abundance of each unique TCRbeta CDR3 rearrangement, sequence reads were collapsed and filtered. For each sample, productive Simpson clonality was calculated as the square root of Simpson's diversity index over productive rearrangements. TCRdb holds this immuneACCESS table with in-frame rearrangements only. Some clones are missing; in checked studies, unresolved V genes explain under half, and the rest has no known cause. D and trimming were read from the DNA, whereas the V and J calls and clone size are those reported in that table. Counted in this sample were about 130,000 clones; roughly 80% of them appeared once. Clones ranked in the top ten supply around 5% of the sample.

The CDR3 measures 13 amino acids from cysteine to phenylalanine. The CDR3 DNA has 39 bases and is translated from base 1. Sequenced material: peripheral blood. The chain uses TRBV21-1 and TRBJ1-3. TRBV21-1 is described as a pseudogene. The receptor was isolated from a woman in her seventies with COVID-19, enrolled during active disease. This receptor has the CDR3 CASSASGRNTIYF. The nucleotide sequence reads TGTGCCAGCAGCGCCAGCGGGCGAAACACCATATATTTT.